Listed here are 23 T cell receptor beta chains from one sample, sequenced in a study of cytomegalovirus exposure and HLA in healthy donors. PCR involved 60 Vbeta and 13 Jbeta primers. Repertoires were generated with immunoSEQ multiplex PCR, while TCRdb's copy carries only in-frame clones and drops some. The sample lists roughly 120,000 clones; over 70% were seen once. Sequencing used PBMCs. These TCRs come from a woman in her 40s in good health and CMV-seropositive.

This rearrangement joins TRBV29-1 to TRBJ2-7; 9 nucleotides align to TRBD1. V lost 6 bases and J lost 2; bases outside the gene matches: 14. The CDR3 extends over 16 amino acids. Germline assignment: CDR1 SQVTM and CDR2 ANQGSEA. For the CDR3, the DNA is TGCAGCGTGAAAATTAACCGGGACAGGGCTACCTACGAGCAGTACTTC. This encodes CSVKINRDRATYEQYF.

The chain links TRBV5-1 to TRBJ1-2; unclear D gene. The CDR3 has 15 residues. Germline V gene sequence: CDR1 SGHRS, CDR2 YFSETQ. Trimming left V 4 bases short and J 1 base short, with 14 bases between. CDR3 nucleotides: TGCGCCAGCAGCATCTACGGGGATATTAACTATGGCTACACCTTC. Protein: CASSIYGDINYGYTF.

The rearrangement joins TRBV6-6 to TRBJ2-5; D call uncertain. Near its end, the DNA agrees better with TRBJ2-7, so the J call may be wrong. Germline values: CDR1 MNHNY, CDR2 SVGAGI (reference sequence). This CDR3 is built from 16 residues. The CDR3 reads CASSTPISSYSYEQYF. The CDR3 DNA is TGTGCCAGCAGCACTCCCATCTCCTCGTACTCCTACGAGCAGTACTTC.

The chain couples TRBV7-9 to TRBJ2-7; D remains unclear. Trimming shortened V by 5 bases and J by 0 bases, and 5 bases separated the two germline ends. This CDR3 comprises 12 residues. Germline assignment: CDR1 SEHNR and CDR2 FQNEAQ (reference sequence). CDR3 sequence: CASSLSSYEQYF. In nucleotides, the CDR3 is TGTGCCAGCAGCCTCAGCTCCTACGAGCAGTACTTC.

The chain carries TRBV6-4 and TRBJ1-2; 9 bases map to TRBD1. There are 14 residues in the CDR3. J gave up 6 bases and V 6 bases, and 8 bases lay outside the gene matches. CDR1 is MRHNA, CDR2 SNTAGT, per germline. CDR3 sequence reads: CASREDRGTHGYTF. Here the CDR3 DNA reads TGTGCCAGCAGAGAGGACAGGGGAACCCATGGCTACACCTTC.

This CDR3 is CASSLDPTPRTEAFF. The CDR3 nucleotides are TGTGCCAGTAGTCTCGACCCCACCCCGAGGACTGAAGCTTTCTTT. V usage is TRBV19 and J usage is TRBJ1-1; D ambiguous. The CDR3 sequence is 15 residues long. Trimming shortened V by 5 bases and J by 5 bases, and 18 bases separated the two germline ends. The V gene's germline CDR1 is LNHDA and CDR2 SQIVND (reference sequence).

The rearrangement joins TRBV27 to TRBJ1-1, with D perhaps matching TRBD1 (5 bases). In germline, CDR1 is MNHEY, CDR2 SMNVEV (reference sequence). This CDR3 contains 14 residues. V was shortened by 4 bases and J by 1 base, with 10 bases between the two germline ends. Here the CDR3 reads CASSWGDRNTEAFF. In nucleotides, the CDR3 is TGTGCCAGCAGTTGGGGTGACAGGAACACTGAAGCTTTCTTT.

CDR3 in amino acids: CSVRRGAPGNTIYF. The CDR3 DNA is TGCAGCGTGAGACGTGGGGCGCCTGGAAACACCATATATTTT. This chain connects TRBV29-1 to TRBJ1-3, with a tentative D call TRBD1 (5 bases). Per germline, CDR1 SQVTM and CDR2 ANQGSEA. The V end lost 6 bases, the J end lost 2 bases, and 14 bases lay between the germline ends. The CDR3 is 14 residues long.

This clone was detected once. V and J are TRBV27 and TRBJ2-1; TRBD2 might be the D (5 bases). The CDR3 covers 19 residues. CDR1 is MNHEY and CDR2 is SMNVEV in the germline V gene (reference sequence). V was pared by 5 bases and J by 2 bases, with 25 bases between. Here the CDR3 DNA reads TGTGCCAGCAGTGCCAAGCTGGGCGCTACGGGGAGCGCCTACAATGAGCAGTTCTTC. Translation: CASSAKLGATGSAYNEQFF.

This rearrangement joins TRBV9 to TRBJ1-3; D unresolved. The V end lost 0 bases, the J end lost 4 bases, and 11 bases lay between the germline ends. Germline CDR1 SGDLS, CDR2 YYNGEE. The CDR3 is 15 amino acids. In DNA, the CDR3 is TGTGCCAGCAGCGTAGTTGCCGGAGTGGGAAACACCATATATTTT. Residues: CASSVVAGVGNTIYF.

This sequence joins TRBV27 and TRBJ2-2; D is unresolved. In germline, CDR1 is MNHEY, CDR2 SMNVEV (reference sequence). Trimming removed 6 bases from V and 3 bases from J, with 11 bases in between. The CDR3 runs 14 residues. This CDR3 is CASRILSYTGELFF. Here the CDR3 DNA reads TGTGCCAGCAGGATCCTGAGTTACACCGGGGAGCTGTTTTTT.

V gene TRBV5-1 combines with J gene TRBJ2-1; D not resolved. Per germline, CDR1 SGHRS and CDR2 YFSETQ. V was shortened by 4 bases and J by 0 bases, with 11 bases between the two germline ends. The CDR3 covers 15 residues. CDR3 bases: TGCGCCAGCAGCCTGGACCGGAGCTCCTACAATGAGCAGTTCTTC. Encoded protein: CASSLDRSSYNEQFF. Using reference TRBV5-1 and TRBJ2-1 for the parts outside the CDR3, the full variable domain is KAGVTQTPRYLIKTRGQQVTLSCSPISGHRSVSWYQQTPGQGLQFLFEYFSETQRNKGNFPGRFSGRQFSNSRSEMNVSTLELGDSALYLCASSLDRSSYNEQFFGPGTRLTVL.

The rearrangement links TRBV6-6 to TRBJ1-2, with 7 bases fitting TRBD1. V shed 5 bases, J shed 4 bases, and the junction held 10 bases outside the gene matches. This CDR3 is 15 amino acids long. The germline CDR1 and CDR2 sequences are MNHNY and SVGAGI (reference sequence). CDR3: CASSPGQPKLYGYTF. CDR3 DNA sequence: TGTGCCAGCAGTCCGGGACAGCCGAAACTCTATGGCTACACCTTC.

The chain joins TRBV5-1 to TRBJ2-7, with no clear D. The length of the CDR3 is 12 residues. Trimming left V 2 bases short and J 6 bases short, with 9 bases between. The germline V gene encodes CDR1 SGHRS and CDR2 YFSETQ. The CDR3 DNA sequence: TGCGCCAGCAGCTTAGGCCAGCGCGAGCAGTACTTC. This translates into CASSLGQREQYF.

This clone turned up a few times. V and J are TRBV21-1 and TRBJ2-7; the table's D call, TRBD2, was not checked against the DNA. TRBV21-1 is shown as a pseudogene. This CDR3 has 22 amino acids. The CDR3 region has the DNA TGTGCCAGCAGGGTGCCTGTGAGAGAGCGGGAGGGCCTCTGTAAGTTTTCCTACGAGCAGTACTTC. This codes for CASRVPVREREGLCKFSYEQYF.

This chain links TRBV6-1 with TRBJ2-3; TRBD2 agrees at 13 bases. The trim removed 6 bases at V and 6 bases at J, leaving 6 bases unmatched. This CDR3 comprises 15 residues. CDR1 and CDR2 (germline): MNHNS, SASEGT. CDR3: CASSRTSGGPDTQYF. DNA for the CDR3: TGTGCCAGCAGCAGGACTAGCGGGGGTCCGGATACGCAGTATTTT.

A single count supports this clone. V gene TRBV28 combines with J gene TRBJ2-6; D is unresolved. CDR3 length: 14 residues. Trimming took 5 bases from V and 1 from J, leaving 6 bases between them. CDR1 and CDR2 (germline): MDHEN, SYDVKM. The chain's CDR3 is CASSPQSGANVLTF. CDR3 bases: TGTGCCAGCAGTCCCCAATCTGGGGCCAACGTCCTGACTTTC.

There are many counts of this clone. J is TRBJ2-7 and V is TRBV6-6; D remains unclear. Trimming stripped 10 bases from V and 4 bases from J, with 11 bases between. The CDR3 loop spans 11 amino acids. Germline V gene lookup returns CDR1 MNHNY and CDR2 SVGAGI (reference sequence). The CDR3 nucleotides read TGTGCCACCCTAGGAGCGTACGAGCAGTACTTC. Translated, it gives CATLGAYEQYF.

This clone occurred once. The DNA for the CDR3 is TGTGCCAGTAGTATAGGAGGTTACGAGCAGTACTTC. It specifies CASSIGGYEQYF. The gene calls are TRBV19 and TRBJ2-7; no definite D call. CDR3 size: 12 residues. V shed 1 base and J shed 4 bases, with 5 bases lying between them. CDR1 is LNHDA, CDR2 SQIVND, per germline (reference sequence).

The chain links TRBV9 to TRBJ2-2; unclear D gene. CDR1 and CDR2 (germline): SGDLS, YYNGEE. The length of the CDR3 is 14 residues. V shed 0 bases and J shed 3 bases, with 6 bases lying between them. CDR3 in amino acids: CASSVAGDTGELFF. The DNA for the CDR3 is TGTGCCAGCAGCGTAGCGGGTGACACCGGGGAGCTGTTTTTT.

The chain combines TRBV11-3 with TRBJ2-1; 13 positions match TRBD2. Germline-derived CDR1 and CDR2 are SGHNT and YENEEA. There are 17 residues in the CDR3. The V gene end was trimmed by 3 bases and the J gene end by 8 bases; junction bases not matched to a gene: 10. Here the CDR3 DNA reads TGTGCCAGCAGCTTTTCCCGACTAGCGGGAGGAACCCATGAGCAGTTCTTC. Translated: CASSFSRLAGGTHEQFF.

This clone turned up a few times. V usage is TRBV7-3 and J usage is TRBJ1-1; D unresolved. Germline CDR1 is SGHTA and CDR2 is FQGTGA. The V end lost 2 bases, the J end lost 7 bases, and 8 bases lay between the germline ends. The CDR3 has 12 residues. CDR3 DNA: TGTGCCAGCAGCTTATCCGGCGGTGAAGCTTTCTTT. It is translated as CASSLSGGEAFF.

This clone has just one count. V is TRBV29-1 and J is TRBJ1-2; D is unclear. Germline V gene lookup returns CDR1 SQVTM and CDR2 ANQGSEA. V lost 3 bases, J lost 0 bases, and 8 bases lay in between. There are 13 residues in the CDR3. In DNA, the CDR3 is TGCAGCGTTGATAGTCCCACTAACTATGGCTACACCTTC. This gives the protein CSVDSPTNYGYTF.